These 5 T cell receptor beta chains originate from one sample sequenced in a study of blood T cells in healthy people across ages. Next came a second PCR, run for about 6 to 12 cycles, which used a sample-barcoded 5' primer along with a J-beta primer mix. MiXCR, run by TCRdb on the 5' RACE reads, gives a single entry per CDR3 protein. The sample consists of roughly 720,000 distinct CDR3 sequences, roughly 53% of them appearing once. Specimen: blood. Source of these receptors: a man older than 75 in good health.

Only a few counts were recorded for this clonotype. The chain links TRBV28 to TRBJ1-2; 9 bases align to TRBD1. This CDR3 has 17 residues. V lost 2 bases to trimming and J lost 2 bases; unmatched junction nucleotides: 9. Per germline, CDR1 MDHEN and CDR2 SYDVKM. The CDR3 sequence is CASSLTLRDRDNYGYTF. In DNA form, the CDR3 reads TGTGCCAGCAGTTTAACTCTCCGGGACAGGGACAACTATGGCTACACCTTC.

The genes are TRBV27 and TRBJ2-1; 11 bases are shared with TRBD2. J was trimmed by 7 bases and V by 4 bases; bases with no gene match: 12. CDR1 is MNHEY, CDR2 SMNVEV, per germline (reference sequence). The CDR3 covers 17 residues. The DNA of the CDR3 is TGTGCCAGCAGTTGGGGAAGCGGCCGGACTAGCGGGAATGAGCAGTTCTTC. It yields the protein CASSWGSGRTSGNEQFF.

The gene calls are TRBV5-1 and TRBJ1-2, with D tentatively TRBD1 (5 bases). This CDR3 contains 15 residues. V was pared by 0 bases and J by 10 bases, with 19 bases between. The germline V gene encodes CDR1 SGHRS and CDR2 YFSETQ. This chain's CDR3 is CASSLDSGGGTAYTF. In DNA form, the CDR3 reads TGCGCCAGCAGCTTGGATTCCGGGGGGGGTACGGCCTACACCTTC.

The V gene is TRBV20-1, the J gene TRBJ2-1; 8 bases are a match to TRBD2. Germline V gives CDR1 DFQATT, CDR2 SNEGSKA (reference sequence). V shed 3 bases and J 0 bases; nucleotides not matched to a gene: 16. The CDR3 loop spans 19 amino acids. DNA of the CDR3: TGCAGTGCTAGCCCCCTCGGAGGCGGGAGGTCGGGCTCCTACAATGAGCAGTTCTTC. Protein sequence: CSASPLGGGRSGSYNEQFF.

This sequence joins TRBV12-3 or TRBV12-4 and TRBJ2-3, with D maybe TRBD2 (5 bases). The CDR3 is made up of 16 amino acids. Trimming took off 1 base at V and 3 bases at J, with 14 bases between the two ends. The CDR3 loop is CASSLVLAGDTDTQYF. DNA for the CDR3: TGTGCCAGCAGTTTAGTCCTAGCCGGGGATACAGATACGCAGTATTTT.